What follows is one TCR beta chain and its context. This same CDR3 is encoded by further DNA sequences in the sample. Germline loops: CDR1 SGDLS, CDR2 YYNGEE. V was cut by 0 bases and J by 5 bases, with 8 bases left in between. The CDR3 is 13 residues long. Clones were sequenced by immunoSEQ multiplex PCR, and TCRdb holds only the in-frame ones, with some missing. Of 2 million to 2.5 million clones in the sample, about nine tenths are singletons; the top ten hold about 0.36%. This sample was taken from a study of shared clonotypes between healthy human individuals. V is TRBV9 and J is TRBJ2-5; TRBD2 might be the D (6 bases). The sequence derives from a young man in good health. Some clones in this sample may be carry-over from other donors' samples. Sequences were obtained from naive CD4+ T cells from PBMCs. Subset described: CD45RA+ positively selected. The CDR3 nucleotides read TGTGCCAGCAGCGTAGTTGGGGGGGAGACCCAGTACTTC. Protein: CASSVVGGETQYF.